Sequencing of this TCR beta chain was carried out in a study of OX40 agonist ivuxolimab in advanced cancers. The germline V gene has CDR1 MDHEN and CDR2 SYDVKM. The V end lost 8 bases, the J end lost 7 bases, and 17 bases lay between the germline ends. The CDR3 consists of 13 residues. Sequencing was performed with immunoSEQ multiplex PCR; in TCRdb, only in-frame clones are kept and a portion is missing. This table holds about 80,000 clones, 90% found once. The chain carries TRBV28 and TRBJ2-5; a possible D gene is TRBD1 (6 bases). This material consisted of CD4+ or CD8+ T cells sorted from blood, taken in a trial of the OX40 agonist ivuxolimab. The source of this sequence is an adult with an advanced solid tumor such as melanoma, head and neck, liver or kidney cancer. The CDR3 sequence: CASVGTPPWTQYF. As DNA, the CDR3 is TGTGCCAGCGTCGGGACACCTCCGTGGACCCAGTACTTC.